These 24 T cell receptor beta chains originate from one sample sequenced in a study of technical replicates of blood from a few donors. The repertoire was sequenced with immunoSEQ multiplex PCR; TCRdb's copy has only in-frame clones and lacks some. The sample holds just over 95,000 clones; approximately 94% are singletons and the top ten take roughly 0.23%. Sequenced sample: T cells isolated from PBMCs. The source of these receptors is a human donor in good health.

The CDR3 sequence is CASSFKGTSGSFEQFF. The CDR3 DNA reads as TGCGCCAGCAGTTTCAAGGGGACTAGCGGGAGTTTTGAGCAGTTCTTC. The genes are TRBV5-1 and TRBJ2-1, with 14 bases fitting TRBD2. The CDR3 contains 16 residues. CDR1 is SGHRS and CDR2 is YFSETQ in the germline V gene. Germline trimming cut 5 bases from V and 9 bases from J; bases unmatched to any gene: 10.

This chain joins TRBV19 and TRBJ2-3; D perhaps matches TRBD1 (5 bases). CDR3 length: 15 amino acids. V was pared by 1 base and J by 2 bases, with 10 bases between. Germline CDR1 is LNHDA and CDR2 is SQIVND (reference sequence). The CDR3 here is CASSIGGRFTDTQYF. The CDR3 coding sequence is TGTGCCAGTAGTATAGGGGGCAGGTTCACAGATACGCAGTATTTT.

The chain couples TRBV5-1 to TRBJ2-1, with D maybe TRBD2 (6 bases). CDR3 length: 15 residues. V lost 0 bases to trimming and J lost 2 bases, with 9 bases between them. Looked up from germline, CDR1 is SGHRS and CDR2 is YFSETQ. This CDR3 reads CASSLGGVTYNEQFF. For the CDR3, the DNA is TGCGCCAGCAGCTTGGGGGGGGTAACCTACAATGAGCAGTTCTTC.

The CDR3 protein is CASSSLQQTPYEQYF. The CDR3 bases are TGTGCCAGTAGTAGCCTACAGCAAACTCCCTACGAGCAGTACTTC. The chain uses TRBV19 and TRBJ2-7; the D is unclear. Trimming cost V 4 bases and J 2 bases, with 15 bases left between them. This CDR3 region has 15 residues. CDR1 and CDR2 from the germline V gene are LNHDA and SQIVND (reference sequence).

The chain uses TRBV27 and TRBJ2-6, with TRBD1 as a possible D gene (5 bases). Germline CDR1 MNHEY, CDR2 SMNVEV (reference sequence). This CDR3 contains 17 residues. Trimming removed 4 bases from V and 0 bases from J, with 13 bases in between. The DNA for the CDR3 is TGTGCCAGCAGTTCTTACAGGTTAGACTCTGGGGCCAACGTCCTGACTTTC. It codes for CASSSYRLDSGANVLTF.

The table lists this clone with a count of one. No conserved phenylalanine or tryptophan ends this CDR3, so it is likely a read error. The chain couples TRBV19 to TRBJ2-7, with D perhaps TRBD1 (6 bases). The V gene lost 5 bases and the J gene lost 9 bases, with 14 bases spanning the gap. Germline CDR1 reads LNHDA; CDR2 reads SQIVND (reference sequence). CDR3 size: 12 residues. This chain's CDR3 is CASSHATGPQYL. The CDR3 DNA sequence: TGTGCCAGTAGTCACGCAACAGGGCCGCAGTACCTC.

The genes are TRBV10-1 and TRBJ2-1, with 9 bases that match TRBD1. J gave up 2 bases and V 3 bases, and 5 bases lay outside the gene matches. CDR1 is WNHNN and CDR2 is SYGVQD in the germline V gene (reference sequence). CDR3 length equals 16 residues. DNA of the CDR3: TGCGCCAGCAGTGATCGGGGACAGGGTGCCTACAATGAGCAGTTCTTC. It encodes CASSDRGQGAYNEQFF.

This clone was recorded only once. The gene calls are TRBV10-3 and TRBJ2-3, with 8 nucleotides matching TRBD1. Germline CDR1 and CDR2: ENHRY and SYGVKD. Trimming at V came to 4 bases and at J to 2 bases, leaving 8 bases not matched to a gene. This CDR3 spans 16 amino acids. This CDR3 is CAISGKAGQDTDTQYF. The CDR3 coding sequence is TGTGCCATCAGTGGGAAGGCGGGACAGGACACAGATACGCAGTATTTT.

The chain couples TRBV2 to TRBJ2-7, with 9 bases lining up with TRBD1. The J segment lost 6 bases and the V segment lost 4 bases, leaving 19 bases of the junction unmatched. The V gene's germline CDR1 is SNHLY and CDR2 FYNNEI. The CDR3 is 18 amino acids. The CDR3 is CASSGYFTGGGDRFEQYF. The CDR3 bases are TGTGCCAGCAGTGGCTACTTCACAGGGGGCGGAGATCGATTCGAGCAGTACTTC.

This sequence joins TRBV5-1 and TRBJ2-1, with TRBD2 matching over 8 bases. CDR3 length equals 12 residues. In germline, CDR1 is SGHRS, CDR2 YFSETQ. After removal of 0 bases from V and 10 bases from J, the junction contained 0 bases not matched to a gene. The CDR3 region has the DNA TGCGCCAGCAGCTTGGGGACTAGCGAGCAGTTCTTC. Translating gives CASSLGTSEQFF.

The V gene is TRBV18, the J gene TRBJ2-1; D not certain. The V end was cut by 3 bases, the J end by 7 bases, with 4 bases between. The germline gives CDR1 KGHSH, CDR2 LQKENI. CDR3 size: 11 residues. The CDR3 nucleotides are TGTGCCAGCTCACCTCAGAATGAGCAGTTCTTC. Translation gives CASSPQNEQFF. Together with reference TRBV18 and TRBJ2-1, the CDR3 gives the full variable domain: NAGVMQNPRHLVRRRGQEARLRCSPMKGHSHVYWYRQLPEEGLKFMVYLQKENIIDESGMPKERFSAEFPKEGPSILRIQQVVRGDSAAYFCASSPQNEQFFGPGTRLTVL.

There are a few counts of this clone. The rearrangement uses TRBV19 and TRBJ1-1, with 9 bases that match TRBD1. CDR3 length: 15 residues. With V trimmed by 4 bases and J by 5 bases, 8 bases remained unmatched. CDR1 and CDR2 (germline): LNHDA, SQIVND (reference sequence). CDR3 residues: CASSKAGTGMTEAFF. The DNA for the CDR3 is TGTGCCAGTAGTAAAGCCGGGACAGGGATGACTGAAGCTTTCTTT.

The chain combines TRBV28 with TRBJ2-6, with 9 bases lining up with TRBD1. Germline assignment: CDR1 MDHEN and CDR2 SYDVKM. This CDR3 has 16 amino acids. The trim removed 6 bases at V and 0 bases at J, leaving 3 bases unmatched. CDR3: CASRGQGFSGANVLTF. The CDR3 DNA reads as TGTGCCAGCAGGGGACAGGGCTTCTCTGGGGCCAACGTCCTGACTTTC.

J is TRBJ2-7 and V is TRBV28; D is unresolved. In germline, CDR1 is MDHEN, CDR2 SYDVKM. Trimming stripped 5 bases from V and 3 bases from J, with 8 bases between. This CDR3 is 12 amino acids long. The CDR3 DNA reads as TGTGCCAGCAGTCGACACCTCTACGAGCAGTACTTC. It specifies CASSRHLYEQYF.

This sequence joins TRBV12-5 and TRBJ2-1; D remains unclear. Germline V gene lookup returns CDR1 LGHNT and CDR2 FRNRAP. This CDR3 comprises 11 residues. The ends were cut back, 5 bases at V and 5 bases at J, with 4 bases in the middle. CDR3 DNA sequence: TGTGCTAGTGGTGTTAACAATGAGCAGTTCTTC. It codes for CASGVNNEQFF. Drawing the rest from reference TRBV12-5 and TRBJ2-1, the complete variable domain is DARVTQTPRHKVTEMGQEVTMRCQPILGHNTVFWYRQTMMQGLELLAYFRNRAPLDDSGMPKDRFSAEMPDATLATLKIQPSEPRDSAVYFCASGVNNEQFFGPGTRLTVL.

The J gene is TRBJ1-2, the V gene TRBV19; 9 bases align to TRBD1. Germline CDR1 LNHDA, CDR2 SQIVND (reference sequence). V shed 10 bases, J shed 10 bases, and the junction held 13 bases outside the gene matches. CDR3 length: 13 amino acids. The CDR3 DNA is TGTGCCACCGACCCGACAGGGGGAGGCTTCTACACCTTC. Translated, it gives CATDPTGGGFYTF.

The chain is built from TRBV5-5 and TRBJ2-3, with 7 bases that match TRBD2. This CDR3 has 14 amino acids. V dropped 4 bases and J dropped 5; count of bases not matched to a gene: 7. Germline values: CDR1 SGHKS, CDR2 YYEKEE (reference sequence). CDR3 residues: CASSPGGVRDTQYF. In DNA, the CDR3 is TGTGCCAGCAGCCCGGGGGGTGTCCGAGATACGCAGTATTTT.

The gene calls are TRBV29-1 and TRBJ1-1; D not resolved. Per germline, CDR1 SQVTM and CDR2 ANQGSEA. The CDR3 consists of 16 residues. Trimming cost V 7 bases and J 1 base, with 22 bases left between them. CDR3 amino acids: CSGGAFRSNPNTEAFF. The DNA for the CDR3 is TGCAGCGGGGGAGCCTTCCGGTCTAATCCGAACACTGAAGCTTTCTTT. The full variable domain, rest sourced from reference TRBV29-1 and TRBJ1-1, is SAVISQKPSRDICQRGTSLTIQCQVDSQVTMMFWYRQQPGQSLTLIATANQGSEATYESGFVIDKFPISRPNLTFSTLTVSNMSPEDSSIYLCSGGAFRSNPNTEAFFGQGTRLTVV.

This CDR3 reads CASSLSGTNSYNEQFF. The CDR3 coding sequence is TGCGCCAGCAGCTTAAGTGGGACTAACTCCTACAATGAGCAGTTCTTC. The genes are TRBV5-1 and TRBJ2-1; TRBD2 agrees at 7 bases. The ends lost 2 bases at V and 0 bases at J; junction bases unmatched: 5. Germline CDR1 SGHRS, CDR2 YFSETQ. CDR3 length: 16 residues.

This chain connects TRBV19 to TRBJ2-1, with TRBD2 matching 12 bases. The CDR3 sequence is 18 residues long. The V segment lost 5 bases and the J segment 2 bases; nucleotides outside the gene matches: 10. Germline lookup yields CDR1 LNHDA and CDR2 SQIVND (reference sequence). The CDR3 sequence is CASSPSSGRASPYNEQFF. The CDR3 coding sequence is TGTGCCAGTAGTCCATCTAGCGGGAGGGCCTCTCCCTACAATGAGCAGTTCTTC.

Here the CDR3 DNA reads TGTGCCAGTAGCCATGGGGACAGTTACAATGAGCAGTTCTTC. This translates into CASSHGDSYNEQFF. The chain combines TRBV19 with TRBJ2-1; TRBD1 matches 7 bases. CDR3 length: 14 residues. CDR1 LNHDA and CDR2 SQIVND come from the germline V gene (reference sequence). The V and J ends lost 6 bases and 4 bases, in that order; junction bases with no gene match: 6. Supplemented by reference TRBV19 and TRBJ2-1, the full variable domain reads DGGITQSPKYLFRKEGQNVTLSCEQNLNHDAMYWYRQDPGQGLRLIYYSQIVNDFQKGDIAEGYSVSREKKESFPLTVTSAQKNPTAFYLCASSHGDSYNEQFFGPGTRLTVL.

J is TRBJ2-3 and V is TRBV9, with D perhaps TRBD2 (6 bases). Trimming pared 3 bases from V and 4 bases from J, leaving 12 bases between. Germline lookup yields CDR1 SGDLS and CDR2 YYNGEE. The CDR3 has 14 amino acids. The CDR3 region is CASSDPTSADTQYF. CDR3 nucleotide sequence: TGTGCCAGCAGCGATCCGACTAGTGCAGATACGCAGTATTTT.

This clone is a singleton in its sample. V usage is TRBV4-1 and J usage is TRBJ1-1; perhaps TRBD1 as D (5 bases). Trimming cost V 0 bases and J 7 bases, with 15 bases left between them. The CDR3 spans 15 residues. Germline CDR1 MGHRA, CDR2 YSYEKL. The CDR3 region is CASSQDSGGWGEAFF. CDR3 nucleotide sequence: TGCGCCAGCAGCCAAGATTCCGGGGGTTGGGGTGAAGCTTTCTTT.

The gene calls are TRBV4-1 and TRBJ2-7; a weak D match, TRBD2 (6 bases). CDR1 MGHRA and CDR2 YSYEKL come from the germline V gene. CDR3 length: 14 residues. Trimming took 2 bases from V and 5 from J, leaving 13 bases between them. Written as DNA, the CDR3 is TGCGCCAGCAGCCAATCGTTCGGGAGTAACGAGCAGTACTTC. Amino acid sequence: CASSQSFGSNEQYF.